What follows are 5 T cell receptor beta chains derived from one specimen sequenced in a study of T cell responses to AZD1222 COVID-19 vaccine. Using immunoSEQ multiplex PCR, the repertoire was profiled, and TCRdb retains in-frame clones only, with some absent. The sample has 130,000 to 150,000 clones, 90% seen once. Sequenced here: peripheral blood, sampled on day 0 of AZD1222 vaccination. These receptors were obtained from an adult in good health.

The CDR3 loop reads CASSPRTSGSSYEQYF. DNA of the CDR3: TGTGCCAGCAGCCCAAGGACTAGCGGCAGCTCCTACGAGCAGTACTTC. V and J are TRBV7-8 and TRBJ2-7; 10 nucleotides match TRBD2. J gave up 0 bases and V 5 bases, and 7 bases lay outside the gene matches. CDR1 and CDR2 from the germline V gene are SGHVS and FQNEAQ. The CDR3 has 16 residues. Variable domain in full (rest from reference TRBV7-8 and TRBJ2-7): GAGVSQSPRYKVAKRGQDVALRCDPISGHVSLFWYQQALGQGPEFLTYFQNEAQLDKSGLPSDRFFAERPEGSVSTLKIQRTQQEDSAVYLCASSPRTSGSSYEQYFGPGTRLTVT.

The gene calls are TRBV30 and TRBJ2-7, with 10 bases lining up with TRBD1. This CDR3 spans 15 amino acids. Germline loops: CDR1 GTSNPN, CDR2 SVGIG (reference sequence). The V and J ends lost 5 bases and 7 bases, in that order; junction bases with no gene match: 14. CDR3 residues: CAWGPGTGVFREQYF. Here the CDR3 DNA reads TGTGCCTGGGGCCCCGGGACAGGGGTCTTTCGGGAGCAGTACTTC.

The chain's CDR3 is CAWSRDRTNRGSGNTIYF. The CDR3 nucleotides read TGTGCCTGGAGTCGGGACAGGACTAATCGGGGCTCTGGAAACACCATATATTTT. The chain is built from TRBV30 and TRBJ1-3, with TRBD1 matching 8 bases. V shed 2 bases and J 0 bases; nucleotides not matched to a gene: 12. CDR3 length: 18 residues. The germline gives CDR1 GTSNPN, CDR2 SVGIG (reference sequence).

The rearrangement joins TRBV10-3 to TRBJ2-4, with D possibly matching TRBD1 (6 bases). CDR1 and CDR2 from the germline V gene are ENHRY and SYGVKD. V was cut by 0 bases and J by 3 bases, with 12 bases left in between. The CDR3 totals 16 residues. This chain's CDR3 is CAISESGRGVKNIQYF. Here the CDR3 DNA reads TGTGCCATCAGTGAGTCTGGCAGGGGTGTCAAAAACATTCAGTACTTC.

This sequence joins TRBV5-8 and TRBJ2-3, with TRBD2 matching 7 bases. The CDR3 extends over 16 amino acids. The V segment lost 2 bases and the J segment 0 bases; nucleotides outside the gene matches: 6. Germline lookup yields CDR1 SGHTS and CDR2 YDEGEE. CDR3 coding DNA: TGTGCCAGCAGCTTCCCGGCGGGGGTCAGCACAGATACGCAGTATTTT. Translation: CASSFPAGVSTDTQYF.